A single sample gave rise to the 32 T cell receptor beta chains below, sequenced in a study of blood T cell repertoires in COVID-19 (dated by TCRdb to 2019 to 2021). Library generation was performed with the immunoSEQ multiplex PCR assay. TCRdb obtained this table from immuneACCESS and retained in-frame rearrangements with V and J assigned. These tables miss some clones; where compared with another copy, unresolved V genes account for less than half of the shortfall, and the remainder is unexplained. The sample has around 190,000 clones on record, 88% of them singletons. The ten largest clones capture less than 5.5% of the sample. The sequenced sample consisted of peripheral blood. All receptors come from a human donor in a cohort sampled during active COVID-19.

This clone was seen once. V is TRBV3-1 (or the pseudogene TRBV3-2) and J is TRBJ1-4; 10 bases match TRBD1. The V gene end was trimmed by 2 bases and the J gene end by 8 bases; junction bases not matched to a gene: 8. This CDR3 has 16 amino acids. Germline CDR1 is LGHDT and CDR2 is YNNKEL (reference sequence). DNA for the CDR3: TGTGCCAGCAGCCAACCTCGGACAGGGGGACGAGAAAAACTGTTTTTT. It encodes CASSQPRTGGREKLFF.

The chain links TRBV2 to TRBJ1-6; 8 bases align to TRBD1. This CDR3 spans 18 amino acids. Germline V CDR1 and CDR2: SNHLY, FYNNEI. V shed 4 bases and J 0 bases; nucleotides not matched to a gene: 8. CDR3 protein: CASSATGGVSSYNSPLHF. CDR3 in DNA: TGTGCCAGCAGTGCAACAGGGGGTGTAAGCTCCTATAATTCACCCCTCCACTTT.

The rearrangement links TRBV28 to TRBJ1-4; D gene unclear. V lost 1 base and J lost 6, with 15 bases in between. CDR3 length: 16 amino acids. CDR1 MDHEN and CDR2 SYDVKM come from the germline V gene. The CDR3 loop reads CASSLSAAGFDEKLFF. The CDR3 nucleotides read TGTGCCAGCAGTTTATCCGCGGCGGGGTTTGATGAAAAACTGTTTTTT.

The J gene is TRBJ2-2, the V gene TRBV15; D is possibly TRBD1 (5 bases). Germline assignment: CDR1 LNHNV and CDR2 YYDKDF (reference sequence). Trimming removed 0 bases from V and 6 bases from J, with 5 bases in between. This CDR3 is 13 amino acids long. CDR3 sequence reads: CATSRDRAGELFF. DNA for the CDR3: TGTGCCACCAGCAGAGACAGGGCCGGGGAGCTGTTTTTT.

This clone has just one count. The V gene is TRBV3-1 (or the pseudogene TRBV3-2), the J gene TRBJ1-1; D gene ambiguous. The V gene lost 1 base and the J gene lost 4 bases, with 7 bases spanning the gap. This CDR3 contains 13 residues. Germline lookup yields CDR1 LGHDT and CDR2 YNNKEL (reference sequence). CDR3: CASSQAGVTEAFF. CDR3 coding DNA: TGTGCCAGCAGCCAAGCCGGGGTCACTGAAGCTTTCTTT.

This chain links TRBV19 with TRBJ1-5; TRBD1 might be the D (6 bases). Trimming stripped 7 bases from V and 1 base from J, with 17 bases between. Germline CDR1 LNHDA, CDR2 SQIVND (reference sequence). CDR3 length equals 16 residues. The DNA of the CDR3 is TGTGCCAGTACCCAACAGGGAGCCGCGAGCAATCAGCCCCAGCATTTT. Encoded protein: CASTQQGAASNQPQHF.

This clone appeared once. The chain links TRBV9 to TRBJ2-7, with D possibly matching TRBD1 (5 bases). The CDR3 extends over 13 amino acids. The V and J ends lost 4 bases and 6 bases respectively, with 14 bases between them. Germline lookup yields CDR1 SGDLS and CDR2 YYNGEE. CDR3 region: CASSPRVGGEQYF. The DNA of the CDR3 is TGTGCCAGCAGCCCCAGGGTAGGTGGCGAGCAGTACTTC.

The CDR3 nucleotides read TGTGCTAGTGGAATAGACTATTCCAATGCTTTCTTT. As protein: CASGIDYSNAFF. V gene TRBV12-5 combines with J gene TRBJ1-1; D call uncertain. The CDR3 is 12 amino acids. Between the trimmed V and J ends, which lost 6 bases and 11 bases, there was a span of 16 bases. Germline V gene data show CDR1 as LGHNT and CDR2 as FRNRAP.

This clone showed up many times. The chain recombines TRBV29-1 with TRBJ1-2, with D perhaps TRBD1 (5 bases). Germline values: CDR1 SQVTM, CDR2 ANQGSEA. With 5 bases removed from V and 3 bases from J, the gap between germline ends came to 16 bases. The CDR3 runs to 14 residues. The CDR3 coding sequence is TGCAGCGTTCCCGTGGGCGGGGGTCACTATGGCTACACCTTC. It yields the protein CSVPVGGGHYGYTF.

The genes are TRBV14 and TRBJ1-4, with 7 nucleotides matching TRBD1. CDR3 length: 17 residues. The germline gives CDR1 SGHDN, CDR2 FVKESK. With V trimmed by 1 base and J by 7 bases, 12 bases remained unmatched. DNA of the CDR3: TGTGCCAGCAGCCAAGCCCGCGGAGCCAGGGGGAGTGAAAAACTGTTTTTT. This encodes CASSQARGARGSEKLFF.

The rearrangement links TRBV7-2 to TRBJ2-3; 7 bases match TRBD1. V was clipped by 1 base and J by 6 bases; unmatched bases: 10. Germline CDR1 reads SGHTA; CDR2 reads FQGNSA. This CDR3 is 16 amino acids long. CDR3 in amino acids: CASSLVGGAVRDTQYF. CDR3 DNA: TGTGCCAGCAGCTTAGTAGGGGGCGCGGTACGTGATACGCAGTATTTT.

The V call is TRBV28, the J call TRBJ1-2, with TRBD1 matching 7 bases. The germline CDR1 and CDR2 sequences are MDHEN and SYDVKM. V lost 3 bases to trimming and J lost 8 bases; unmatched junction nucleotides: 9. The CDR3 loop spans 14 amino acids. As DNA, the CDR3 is TGTGCCAGCAGTTTGGAGTTGAGGGGGCGCGGCTACACCTTC. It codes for CASSLELRGRGYTF.

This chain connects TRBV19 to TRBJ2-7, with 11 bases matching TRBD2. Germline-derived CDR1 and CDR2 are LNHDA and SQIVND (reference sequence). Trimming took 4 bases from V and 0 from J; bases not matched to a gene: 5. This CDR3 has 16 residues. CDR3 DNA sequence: TGTGCCAGTAGTACTAGCGGGAGGCCCGACTCCTACGAGCAGTACTTC. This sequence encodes CASSTSGRPDSYEQYF.

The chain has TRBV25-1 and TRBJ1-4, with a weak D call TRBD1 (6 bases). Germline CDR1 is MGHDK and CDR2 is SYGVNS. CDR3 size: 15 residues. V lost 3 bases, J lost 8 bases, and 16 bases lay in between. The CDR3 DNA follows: TGTGCCAGCAGTGAGCCGGGGGGCCTAGGAGAAAAACTGTTTTTT. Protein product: CASSEPGGLGEKLFF.

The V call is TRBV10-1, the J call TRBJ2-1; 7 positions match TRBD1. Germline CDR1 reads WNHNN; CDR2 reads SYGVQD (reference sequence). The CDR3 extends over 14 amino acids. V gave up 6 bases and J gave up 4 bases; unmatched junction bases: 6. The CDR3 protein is CASSFGTAYNEQFF. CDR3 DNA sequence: TGCGCCAGCAGCTTTGGGACAGCTTACAATGAGCAGTTCTTC.

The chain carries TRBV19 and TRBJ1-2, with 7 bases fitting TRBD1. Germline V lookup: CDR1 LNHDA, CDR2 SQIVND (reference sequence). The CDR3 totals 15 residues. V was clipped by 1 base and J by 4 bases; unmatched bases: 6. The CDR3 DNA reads TGTGCCAGTAGTATAGGGGACAGAGGTAGCTATGGCTACACCTTC. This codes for CASSIGDRGSYGYTF.

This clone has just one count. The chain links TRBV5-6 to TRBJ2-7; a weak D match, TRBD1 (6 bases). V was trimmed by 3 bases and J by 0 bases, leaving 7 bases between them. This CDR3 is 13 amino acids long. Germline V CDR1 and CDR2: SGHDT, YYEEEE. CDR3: CASSYRASYEQYF. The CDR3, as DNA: TGTGCCAGCAGCTACAGGGCCTCCTACGAGCAGTACTTC.

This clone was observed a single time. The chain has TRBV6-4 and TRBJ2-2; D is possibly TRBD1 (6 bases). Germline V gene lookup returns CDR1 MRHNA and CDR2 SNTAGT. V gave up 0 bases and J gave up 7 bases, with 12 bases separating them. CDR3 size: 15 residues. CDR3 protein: CASSDSDRTIGELFF. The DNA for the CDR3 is TGTGCCAGCAGTGACTCGGACAGAACAATCGGGGAGCTGTTTTTT.

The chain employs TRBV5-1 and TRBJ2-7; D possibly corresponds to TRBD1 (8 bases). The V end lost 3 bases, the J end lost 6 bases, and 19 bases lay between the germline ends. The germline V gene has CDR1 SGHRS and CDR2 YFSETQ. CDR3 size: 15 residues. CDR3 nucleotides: TGCGCCAGCAGCTCCGGACAGGGCGGGGGCTCCGAGCAGTACTTC. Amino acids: CASSSGQGGGSEQYF.

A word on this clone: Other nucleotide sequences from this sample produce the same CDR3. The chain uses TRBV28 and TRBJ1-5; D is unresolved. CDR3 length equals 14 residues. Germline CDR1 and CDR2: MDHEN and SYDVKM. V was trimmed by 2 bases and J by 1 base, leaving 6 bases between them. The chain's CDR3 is CASSLGGSNQPQHF. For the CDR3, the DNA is TGTGCCAGCAGTTTAGGCGGGAGCAATCAGCCCCAGCATTTT.

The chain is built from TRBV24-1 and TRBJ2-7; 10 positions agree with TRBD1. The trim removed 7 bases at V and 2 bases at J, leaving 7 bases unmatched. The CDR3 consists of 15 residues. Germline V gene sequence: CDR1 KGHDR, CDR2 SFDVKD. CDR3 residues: CATSNSGQGTYEQYF. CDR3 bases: TGTGCCACCAGCAACTCGGGACAGGGGACCTACGAGCAGTACTTC.

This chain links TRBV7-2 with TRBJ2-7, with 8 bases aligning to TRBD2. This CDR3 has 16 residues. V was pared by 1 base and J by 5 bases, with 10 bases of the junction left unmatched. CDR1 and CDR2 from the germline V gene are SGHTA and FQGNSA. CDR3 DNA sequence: TGTGCCAGCAGCTTAGGTCGGAAGCGGGGGCTCGACGAGCAGTACTTC. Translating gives CASSLGRKRGLDEQYF.

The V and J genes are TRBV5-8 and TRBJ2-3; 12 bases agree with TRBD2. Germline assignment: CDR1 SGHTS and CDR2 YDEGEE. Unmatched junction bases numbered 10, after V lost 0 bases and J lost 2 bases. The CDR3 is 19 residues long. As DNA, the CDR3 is TGTGCCAGCAGCTTGGGACTAGCGGGGGTGCCTCTTGTCACAGATACGCAGTATTTT. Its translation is CASSLGLAGVPLVTDTQYF.

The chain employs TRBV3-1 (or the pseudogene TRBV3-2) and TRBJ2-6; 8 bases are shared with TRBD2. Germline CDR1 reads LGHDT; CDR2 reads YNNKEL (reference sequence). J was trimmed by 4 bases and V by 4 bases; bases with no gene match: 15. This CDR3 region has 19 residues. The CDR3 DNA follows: TGTGCCAGCAGCCCGTCTGAGGGAGCGGGAGTGGAAGGGGCCAACGTCCTGACTTTC. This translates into CASSPSEGAGVEGANVLTF.

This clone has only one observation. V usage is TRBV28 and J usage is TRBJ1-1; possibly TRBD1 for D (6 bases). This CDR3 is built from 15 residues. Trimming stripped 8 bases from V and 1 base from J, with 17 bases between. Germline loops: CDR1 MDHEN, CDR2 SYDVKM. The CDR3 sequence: CASQGPGHTNTEAFF. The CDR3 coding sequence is TGTGCCAGCCAAGGCCCGGGACACACGAACACTGAAGCTTTCTTT.

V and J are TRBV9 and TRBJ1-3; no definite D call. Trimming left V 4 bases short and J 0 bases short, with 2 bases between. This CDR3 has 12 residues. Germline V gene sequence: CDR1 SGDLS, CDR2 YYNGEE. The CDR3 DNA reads TGTGCCAGCAGCCACTCTGGAAACACCATATATTTT. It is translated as CASSHSGNTIYF.

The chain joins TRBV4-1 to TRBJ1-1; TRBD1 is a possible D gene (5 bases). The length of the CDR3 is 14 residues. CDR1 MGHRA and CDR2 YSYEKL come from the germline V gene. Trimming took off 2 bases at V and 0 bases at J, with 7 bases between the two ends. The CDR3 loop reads CASSQPTVNTEAFF. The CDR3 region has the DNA TGCGCCAGCAGCCAACCGACAGTGAACACTGAAGCTTTCTTT.

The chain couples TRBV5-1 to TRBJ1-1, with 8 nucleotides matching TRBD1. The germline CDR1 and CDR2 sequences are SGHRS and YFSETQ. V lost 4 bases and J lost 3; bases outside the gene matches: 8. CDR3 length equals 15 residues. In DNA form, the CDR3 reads TGCGCCAGCAGCGTAACCCGACAGGGGCACACTGAAGCTTTCTTT. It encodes CASSVTRQGHTEAFF.

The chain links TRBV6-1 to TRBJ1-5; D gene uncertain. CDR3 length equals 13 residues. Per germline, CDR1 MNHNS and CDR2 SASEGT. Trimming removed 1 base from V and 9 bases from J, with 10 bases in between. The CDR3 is CASSEGRVGPQHF. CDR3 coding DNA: TGTGCCAGCAGTGAAGGGAGGGTGGGGCCCCAGCATTTT.

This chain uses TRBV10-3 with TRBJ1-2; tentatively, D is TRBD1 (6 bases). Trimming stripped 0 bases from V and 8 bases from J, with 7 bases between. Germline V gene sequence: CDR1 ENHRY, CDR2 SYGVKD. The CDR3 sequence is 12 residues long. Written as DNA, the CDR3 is TGTGCCATCAGTGAGTCGACAGGAGGCTACACCTTC. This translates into CAISESTGGYTF.

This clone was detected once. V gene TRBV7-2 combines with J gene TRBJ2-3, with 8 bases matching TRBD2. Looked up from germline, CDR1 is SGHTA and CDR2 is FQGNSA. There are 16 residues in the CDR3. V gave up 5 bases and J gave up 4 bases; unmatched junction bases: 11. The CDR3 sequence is CASSTWTSPGSDTQYF. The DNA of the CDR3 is TGTGCCAGCAGCACTTGGACTAGCCCGGGCTCAGATACGCAGTATTTT.

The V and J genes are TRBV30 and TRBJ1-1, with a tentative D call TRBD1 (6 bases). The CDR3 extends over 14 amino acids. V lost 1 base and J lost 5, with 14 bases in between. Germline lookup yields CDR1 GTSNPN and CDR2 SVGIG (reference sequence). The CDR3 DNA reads TGTGCCTGGAGTGCCATTACAGGGAGAACTGAAGCTTTCTTT. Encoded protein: CAWSAITGRTEAFF.